The sequence of this T cell receptor (beta chain) was determined in a study of siplizumab effects on memory and regulatory T cells. The V gene lost 2 bases and the J gene lost 1 base, with 11 bases spanning the gap. CDR3 length equals 14 residues. Per germline, CDR1 GTSNPN and CDR2 SVGIG (reference sequence). Profiled with immunoSEQ multiplex PCR; TCRdb holds only in-frame clones, not every one. The table lists tens of thousands of clones, approximately 88% of them singletons. J is TRBJ2-5 and V is TRBV30; D gene uncertain. The sample comprised naive CD4+ T cells sorted from blood. The sequence was collected from a human donor in good health. CDR3 nucleotide sequence: TGTGCCTGGAGTATCGGTGGCAGCCAAGAGACCCAGTACTTC. Translating it yields CAWSIGGSQETQYF.